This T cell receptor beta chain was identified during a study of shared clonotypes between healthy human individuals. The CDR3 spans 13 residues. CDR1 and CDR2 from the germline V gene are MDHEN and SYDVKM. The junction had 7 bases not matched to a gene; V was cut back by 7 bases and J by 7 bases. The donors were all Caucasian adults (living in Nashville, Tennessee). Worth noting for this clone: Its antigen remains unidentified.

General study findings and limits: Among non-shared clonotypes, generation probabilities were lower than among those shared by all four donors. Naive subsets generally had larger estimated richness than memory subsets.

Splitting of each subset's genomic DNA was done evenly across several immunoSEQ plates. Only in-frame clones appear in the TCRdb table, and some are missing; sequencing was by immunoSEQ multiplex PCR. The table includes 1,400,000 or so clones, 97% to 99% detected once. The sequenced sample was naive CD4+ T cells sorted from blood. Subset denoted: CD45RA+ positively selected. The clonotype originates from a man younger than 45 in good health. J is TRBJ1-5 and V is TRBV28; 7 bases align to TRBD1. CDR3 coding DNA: TGTGCCAGCAATGACAGGGTTTCACAGCCCCAGCATTTT. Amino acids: CASNDRVSQPQHF.